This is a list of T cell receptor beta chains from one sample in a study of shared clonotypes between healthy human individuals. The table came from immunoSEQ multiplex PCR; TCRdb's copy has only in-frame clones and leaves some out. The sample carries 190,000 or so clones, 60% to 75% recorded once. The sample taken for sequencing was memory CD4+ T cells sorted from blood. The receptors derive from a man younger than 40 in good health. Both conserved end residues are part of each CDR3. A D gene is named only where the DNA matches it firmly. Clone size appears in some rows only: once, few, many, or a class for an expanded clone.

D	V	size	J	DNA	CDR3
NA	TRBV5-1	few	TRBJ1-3	TGCGCCAGCAGCCCGGACAGCTCTGGAAACACCATATATTTT	CASSPDSSGNTIYF
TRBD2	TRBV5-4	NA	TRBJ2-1	TGTGCCAGCAGCTTTTGGCTAGCGGGCAACAATGAGCAGTTCTTC	CASSFWLAGNNEQFF
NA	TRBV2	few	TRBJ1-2	TGTGCCAGCGCCGGGACTGCCCTGGATGGCTACACCTTC	CASAGTALDGYTF
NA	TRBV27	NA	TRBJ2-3	TGTGCCAGTGGACAGCTAGCCGGCACAGATACGCAGTATTTT	CASGQLAGTDTQYF
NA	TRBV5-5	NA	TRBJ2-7	TGTGCCAGCAGCTTGGAATGGGGAGACGAGCAGTACTTC	CASSLEWGDEQYF
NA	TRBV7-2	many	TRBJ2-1	TGTGCCAGCAGCTTAGATAGCAGGTGGAGTGAGCAGTTCTTC	CASSLDSRWSEQFF
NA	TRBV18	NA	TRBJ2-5	TGTGCCAGCCTACGACAGTACCAAGAGACCCAGTACTTC	CASLRQYQETQYF
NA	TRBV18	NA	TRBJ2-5	TGTGCCAGCTCTACCAAGGTTTCGGAGACCCAGTACTTC	CASSTKVSETQYF
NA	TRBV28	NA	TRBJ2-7	TGTGCCACCACCTCCCCCGGGAGAGGGGCCTACGAGCAGTACTTC	CATTSPGRGAYEQYF
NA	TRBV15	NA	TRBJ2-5	TGTGCCACCAGCAGTCTAGGGGAAGAGACCCAGTACTTC	CATSSLGEETQYF
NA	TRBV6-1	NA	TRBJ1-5	TGTGCCAGCAGTGAGACCCTGGACACGGCGAGTGCCCAGCATTTT	CASSETLDTASAQHF
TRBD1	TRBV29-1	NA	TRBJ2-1	TGCAGCGTTAGGGGGCGGGTTATGAATGAGCAGTTCTTC	CSVRGRVMNEQFF
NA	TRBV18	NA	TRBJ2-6	TGTGCCAGCTCACGCTCTGGGGCCAACGTCCTGACTTTC	CASSRSGANVLTF
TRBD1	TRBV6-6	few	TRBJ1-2	TGTGCCAGCATCGGACAGGAGGGGAGCTACACCTTC	CASIGQEGSYTF
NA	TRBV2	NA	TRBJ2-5	TGTGCCAGCAGTGAGGTGACGGTTCAAGAGACCCAGTACTTC	CASSEVTVQETQYF
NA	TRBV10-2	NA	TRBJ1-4	TGCGCCAGCAGTGAATACGAAAAACTGTTTTTT	CASSEYEKLFF
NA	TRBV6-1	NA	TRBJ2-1	TGTGCCAGCCAGGAGAACCCGAGCTCCTACAATGAGCAGTTCTTC	CASQENPSSYNEQFF
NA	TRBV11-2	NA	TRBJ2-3	TGTGCCAGCAGCTTTTCCGGGAGAGATACGCAGTATTTT	CASSFSGRDTQYF
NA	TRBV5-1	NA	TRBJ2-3	TGCGCCAGCAGCTTGGCCACGAGGGCCAGCACAGATACGCAGTATTTT	CASSLATRASTDTQYF
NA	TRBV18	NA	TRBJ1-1	TGTGCCAGCTCCGAGGGATTTGGGAGGACTGAAGCTTTCTTT	CASSEGFGRTEAFF
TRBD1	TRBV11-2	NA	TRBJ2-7	TGTGCCAGCAGCGCACTACAGGGGAACGCGTACGAGCAGTACTTC	CASSALQGNAYEQYF
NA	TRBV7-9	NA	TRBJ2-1	TGTGCCAGCAGCCATTACCGACAGGACCGGGGCAATGAGCAGTTCTTC	CASSHYRQDRGNEQFF